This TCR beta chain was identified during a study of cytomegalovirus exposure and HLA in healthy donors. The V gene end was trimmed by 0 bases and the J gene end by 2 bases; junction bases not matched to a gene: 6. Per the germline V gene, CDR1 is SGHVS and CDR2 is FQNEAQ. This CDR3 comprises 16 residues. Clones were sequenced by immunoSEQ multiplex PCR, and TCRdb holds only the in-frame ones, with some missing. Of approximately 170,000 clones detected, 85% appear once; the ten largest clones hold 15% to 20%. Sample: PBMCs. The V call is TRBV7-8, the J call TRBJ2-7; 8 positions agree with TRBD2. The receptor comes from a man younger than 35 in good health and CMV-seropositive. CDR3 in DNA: TGTGCCAGCAGCTTAGCGCCCCTAGCGGGCCCCTACGAGCAGTACTTC. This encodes CASSLAPLAGPYEQYF.